The 10 T cell receptor beta chains in this list originate from one sample, sequenced in a study of beta chain features in type 1 diabetes. Isolated RNA was reverse transcribed in full, so expressed TCRB transcripts were sequenced. Only in-frame clones appear in the TCRdb table, and some are missing; sequencing was by immunoSEQ multiplex PCR. Among under 400,000 clones listed, about 20% were seen once. The sample consisted of naive CD4+ T cells from blood. The receptors originated from a woman under 30 in good health.

This clone turned up a few times. The V gene is TRBV5-4, the J gene TRBJ1-1, with D perhaps TRBD1 (6 bases). The CDR3 loop spans 13 amino acids. The germline V gene encodes CDR1 SGHNT and CDR2 YYREEE (reference sequence). V gave up 4 bases and J gave up 0 bases, with 7 bases separating them. The DNA for the CDR3 is TGTGCCAGCAGCGACAGGATGAACACTGAAGCTTTCTTT. Amino acid sequence: CASSDRMNTEAFF.

This clone was picked up a small number of times. The same CDR3 also results from other DNA sequences found in this sample. The V call is TRBV5-1, the J call TRBJ2-1; possible D gene TRBD2, 6 bases. The CDR3 spans 15 residues. Germline CDR1 and CDR2: SGHRS and YFSETQ. The germline V and J ends were trimmed by 0 bases and 2 bases, with 9 bases remaining between them. The CDR3 bases are TGCGCCAGCAGCTTGGTCGGCGGGACCTACAATGAGCAGTTCTTC. As protein: CASSLVGGTYNEQFF.

The chain couples TRBV7-9 to TRBJ1-5, with D perhaps TRBD1 (6 bases). Between the trimmed V and J ends, which lost 8 bases and 6 bases, there was a span of 11 bases. CDR1 and CDR2 from the germline V gene are SEHNR and FQNEAQ (reference sequence). CDR3 length: 12 residues. CDR3 in DNA: TGTGCCAGCTCCCGAGGGGGTCAGCCCCAGCATTTT. Translation: CASSRGGQPQHF.

The chain combines TRBV15 with TRBJ2-3; the D is unclear. V was shortened by 1 base and J by 6 bases, with 8 bases between the two germline ends. The CDR3 runs to 13 residues. Germline V CDR1 and CDR2: LNHNV, YYDKDF (reference sequence). The CDR3 nucleotides are TGTGCCACCAGCAGAGTTGGCTTTGATACGCAGTATTTT. Translation: CATSRVGFDTQYF.

This clone was recorded a few times. The J gene is TRBJ2-1, the V gene TRBV9; D is possibly TRBD2 (6 bases). Germline values: CDR1 SGDLS, CDR2 YYNGEE. Deletions cut 0 bases from V and 5 bases from J, with 9 bases between. This CDR3 is built from 14 residues. For the CDR3, the DNA is TGTGCCAGCAGCGTAGGGGGAGGTGACAATGAGCAGTTCTTC. This sequence encodes CASSVGGGDNEQFF.

The chain employs TRBV10-3 and TRBJ2-7; 8 bases agree with TRBD1. J was trimmed by 7 bases and V by 6 bases; bases with no gene match: 11. The CDR3 consists of 14 residues. Germline-derived CDR1 and CDR2 are ENHRY and SYGVKD. The CDR3 is CAIRGGQEKGEQYF. CDR3 DNA: TGTGCCATCAGGGGGGGACAGGAGAAAGGGGAGCAGTACTTC.

The chain links TRBV9 to TRBJ2-7; D might be TRBD1 (6 bases). CDR3 length equals 15 residues. CDR1 and CDR2 from the germline V gene are SGDLS and YYNGEE. Trimming cost V 0 bases and J 5 bases, with 15 bases left between them. This chain's CDR3 is CASSVAPTGRHEQYF. CDR3 DNA sequence: TGTGCCAGCAGCGTAGCCCCGACAGGCAGACACGAGCAGTACTTC. The entire variable domain, with the rest obtained from reference TRBV9 and TRBJ2-7, is as follows: DSGVTQTPKHLITATGQRVTLRCSPRSGDLSVYWYQQSLDQGLQFLIQYYNGEERAKGNILERFSAQQFPDLHSELNLSSLELGDSALYFCASSVAPTGRHEQYFGPGTRLTVT.

J is TRBJ2-1 and V is TRBV29-1; D gene ambiguous. CDR3 length: 13 residues. Trimming took 7 bases from V and 5 from J, leaving 15 bases between them. CDR1 is SQVTM, CDR2 ANQGSEA, per germline. The CDR3 DNA reads TGCAGCGCCCGAGGCCTGGTAAACAATGAGCAGTTCTTC. Translation: CSARGLVNNEQFF.

This clone was counted a single time. The rearrangement joins TRBV7-9 to TRBJ2-1; 9 bases align to TRBD2. CDR3 length equals 15 residues. V was clipped by 5 bases and J by 10 bases; unmatched bases: 12. Germline V gene sequence: CDR1 SEHNR, CDR2 FQNEAQ (reference sequence). CDR3 coding DNA: TGTGCCAGCAGCCGCGGACTAGCGACTCTAGACGAGCAGTTCTTC. It specifies CASSRGLATLDEQFF.

There are a few counts of this clone. This chain joins TRBV30 and TRBJ1-1, with D uncertain. V lost 2 bases and J lost 1, with 8 bases in between. Looked up from germline, CDR1 is GTSNPN and CDR2 is SVGIG (reference sequence). The CDR3 length is 13 residues. The CDR3 spells CAWSTGSNTEAFF. CDR3 bases: TGTGCCTGGAGTACGGGATCGAACACTGAAGCTTTCTTT. Based on the CDR3 plus reference TRBV30 and TRBJ1-1, the full variable domain is SQTIHQWPATLVQPVGSPLSLECTVEGTSNPNLYWYRQAAGRGLQLLFYSVGIGQISSEVPQNLSASRPQDRQFILSSKKLLLSDSGFYLCAWSTGSNTEAFFGQGTRLTVV.